These T cell receptor beta chains were read from a single sample in a study of cytomegalovirus exposure and HLA in healthy donors. Produced via immunoSEQ multiplex PCR; TCRdb's table is partial and in-frame only. Of over 100,000 clones in the sample, 8% to 9.5% were seen once. Sequences were obtained from PBMCs. These receptors were obtained from a man aged 40-49 years in good health and CMV-seronegative. Both conserved end residues are part of each CDR3. A D gene is named only where the DNA matches it firmly. Size values are once, few and many counts, or a class for expanded clones, and some rows have none.

J	size	D	V	DNA	CDR3
TRBJ1-3	.	.	TRBV7-3	TGTGCCAGCAGCGAGACAGGATCTGGAAACACCATATATTTT	CASSETGSGNTIYF
TRBJ1-3	few	.	TRBV2	TGTGCCAGCAGTAGGTCAGGCTCTGGAAACACCATATATTTT	CASSRSGSGNTIYF
TRBJ2-1	.	TRBD2	TRBV7-8	TGTGCCAGCAGCCTACTAGCGGACAATGAGCAGTTCTTC	CASSLLADNEQFF
TRBJ1-6	.	TRBD1	TRBV5-6	TGTGCCAGCAGCCCTCCCACAGGGGGCTCTAATTCACCCCTCCACTTT	CASSPPTGGSNSPLHF
TRBJ2-3	many	TRBD2	TRBV13	TGTGCCAGCAGCTTAGGAAGGAGGGCTAGCGGTAGGACAGATACGCAGTATTTT	CASSLGRRASGRTDTQYF
TRBJ2-6	.	.	TRBV10-3	TGTGCCTCAACAGGGTTGGGGGCCAACGTCCTGACTTTC	CASTGLGANVLTF
TRBJ2-7	.	TRBD1	TRBV5-5	TGTGCCAGCAGCTTTCCGGGACAGGGGCTTTACCTGAGCTCCTACGAGCAGTACTTC	CASSFPGQGLYLSSYEQYF
TRBJ1-4	few	TRBD1	TRBV7-6	TGTGCCAGCAGCTTAGCTACCAGGGGGCCGGGTGAAAAACTCTTTTTT	CASSLATRGPGEKLFF
TRBJ2-7	few	TRBD2	TRBV30	TGTGCCTGGAGTGTACGCGGGGGCTACGAGCAGTACTTC	CAWSVRGGYEQYF
TRBJ2-6	.	.	TRBV5-8	TGTGCCAGCAGCGCTGAGCCGGGACTGCCCGAAATGTCCAACGTCCTGACTTTC	CASSAEPGLPEMSNVLTF
TRBJ2-7	few	.	TRBV14	TGTGCCAGCAGCTCCCGACTAGTGCCCTACGAGCAGTACTTC	CASSSRLVPYEQYF
TRBJ2-7	.	TRBD1	TRBV5-6	TGTGCCAGCAGCTTGTGGCAGGGGGAAGGTGAGCAGTACTTC	CASSLWQGEGEQYF
TRBJ2-3	few	TRBD2	TRBV4-2	TGTGCCAGCAGCCAAGAAGGGACTAGCGGGGGGCCCCCAGATACGCAGTATTTT	CASSQEGTSGGPPDTQYF
TRBJ1-5	.	.	TRBV6-6	TGTGCCAGCAGGCTACTAGCGAATCAGCCCCAGCATTTT	CASRLLANQPQHF
TRBJ2-1	few	TRBD2	TRBV19	TGTGCCAGTGCCAAGGCCAGCGGGGGGTACAATGAGCAGTTCTTC	CASAKASGGYNEQFF
TRBJ2-5	.	.	TRBV7-9	TGTGCCAGCAGCTTGAGACTAGACCAAGAGACCCAGTACTTC	CASSLRLDQETQYF
TRBJ2-7	.	.	TRBV6-1	TGTGCCAGCAGTGAGACCCGACAGGCCCAGCAGTACTTC	CASSETRQAQQYF
TRBJ1-6	.	TRBD1	TRBV5-1	TGCGCCAGCAGCCCGGAAACCGGACAGGGTTATTCACCCCTCCACTTT	CASSPETGQGYSPLHF
TRBJ1-2	.	.	TRBV5-6	TGTGCCAGCAGCTTGTCGGCGGCGCGCGGCTACACCTTC	CASSLSAARGYTF
TRBJ1-1	few	.	TRBV15	TGTGCCACCAGCAGAGCCAGGGATCGCACTGAAGCTTTCTTT	CATSRARDRTEAFF
TRBJ1-1	.	.	TRBV4-1	TGCGCCAGCAGCCAAGTCGAGATGACAGGCATGAACACTGAAGCTTTCTTT	CASSQVEMTGMNTEAFF
TRBJ2-3	.	TRBD2	TRBV6-6	TGTGCTAGCGGGGGGGCCTTTGATGCAGATACGCAGTATTTT	CASGGAFDADTQYF
TRBJ2-2	few	TRBD1	TRBV2	TGTGCCAGCAGTGTGCAGGGGGTCGGGGAGCTGTTTTTT	CASSVQGVGELFF
TRBJ1-2	few	.	TRBV4-1	TGCGCCAGCAGCCAACGGGGATCGGAGGGCTACACCTTC	CASSQRGSEGYTF
TRBJ1-5	.	.	TRBV6-1	TGTGCCAGCAGTGAATTAAGAGAGGATCAGCCCCAGCATTTT	CASSELREDQPQHF
TRBJ2-7	few	TRBD2	TRBV7-8	TGTGCCAGCAGTTATTCGACTAGCGGCTCCTACGAGCAGTACTTC	CASSYSTSGSYEQYF
TRBJ2-7	few	.	TRBV7-9	TGTGCCAGCAGCGCACCTAGTATCCACGAGCAGTACTTC	CASSAPSIHEQYF
TRBJ1-4	.	TRBD1	TRBV6-6	TGTGCCAGCAGTATTGACAGGGGGCAGGGAAGAGAAAAACTGTTTTTT	CASSIDRGQGREKLFF
TRBJ2-7	few	TRBD1	TRBV5-1	TGCGCCAGCAGCTCAGCGGTCGGACAGGGACGGGTCGAGCAGTACTTC	CASSSAVGQGRVEQYF
TRBJ2-1	few	TRBD2	TRBV6-4	TGTGCCAGCAGTGAAGGGAGCGGGGTCTACAATGAGCAGTTCTTC	CASSEGSGVYNEQFF
TRBJ2-7	few	.	TRBV5-1	TGCGCCAGCAGCTTGGGGCACAGTCCTTTCTCCTACGAGCAGTACTTC	CASSLGHSPFSYEQYF
TRBJ2-5	.	TRBD2	TRBV11-2	TGTGCCAGCAGCTCTTCCGGACTAGCGGGGAAGACCCAGTACTTC	CASSSSGLAGKTQYF
TRBJ2-7	few	.	TRBV19	TGTGCCAGTAGTATCAAAGGGACACCCAACTACGAGCAGTACTTC	CASSIKGTPNYEQYF
TRBJ1-1	few	TRBD1	TRBV19	TGTGCCAGTAGTACCCGGACAGGGGTGGATGCTTTCTTT	CASSTRTGVDAFF
TRBJ2-7	.	.	TRBV6-1	TGTGCCAGCAGTGAAGTTTGGGCGGGGTCCTACGAGCAGTACTTC	CASSEVWAGSYEQYF
TRBJ2-3	few	.	TRBV10-2	TGCGCCAGCAGTGAGTCGGTTGGGGGCGCGGGCACAGATACGCAGTATTTT	CASSESVGGAGTDTQYF
TRBJ2-2	few	TRBD1	TRBV18	TGTGCCAGCTCAACTAAGGACAGGGGGAGCACCGGGGAGCTGTTTTTT	CASSTKDRGSTGELFF
TRBJ2-2	.	.	TRBV14	TGTGCCAGCAGCCAAAGAGGGTGGGGTTCGAACACCGGGGAGCTGTTTTTT	CASSQRGWGSNTGELFF
TRBJ2-3	few	TRBD1	TRBV7-9	TGTGCCAGCAGCCCGGGGACAGGGGCGGATACGCAGTATTTT	CASSPGTGADTQYF
TRBJ2-3	few	.	TRBV7-2	TGTGCCAGCAGCTTAGTGTCCGGGACAATCACAGATACGCAGTATTTT	CASSLVSGTITDTQYF
TRBJ2-7	.	.	TRBV7-6	TGTGCCAGCAGCCCCTGGGGGGAGGCCGAGCAGTACTTC	CASSPWGEAEQYF
TRBJ2-7	few	.	TRBV5-5	TGTGCCAGCAGCATCTTTCTCGGGACTGTACGAGGAGAGCAGTACTTC	CASSIFLGTVRGEQYF
TRBJ1-1	.	TRBD1	TRBV10-3	TGTGCCATCAGTGGTGTCGACAGGGGCACTGAAGCTTTCTTT	CAISGVDRGTEAFF